This paragraph reports one T cell receptor (beta chain). Its antigen is currently not known. No much larger clonotype is one base removed from it; base qualities were not supplied. Using the deep immunoSEQ assay, multiplex PCR amplified TCR CDR3 regions from genomic DNA. Extracted genomic DNA from each cell subset was spread evenly across all wells of several immunoSEQ 96-well plates, with each plate serving as a replicate. For sorted subsets, roughly 190 ng of genomic DNA, equivalent to some 33,000 T cell genomes, went into each replicate PCR. The purified libraries were quantified using a Qubit 3.0 fluorometer, sized with a Bioanalyzer 2100, and then quantified again using the KAPA Library Quantification kit. Every immunoSEQ 96-well plate was sequenced on a separate single-read 150-cycle Illumina NextSeq 550 flow cell. In the authors' own workflow: Because the immunoSEQ output included only junctional sequences and no quality scores, the filtering could not be the same as the filtering used for full-length reads. To assign V/J genes and CDR3, sequences were annotated against IMGT germline references using PyIR, a Python wrapper for IgBLAST v1.9. Any read was removed if the V/J assignment was weak (E-value above 1e-6), the CDR3 was missing, or the read contained stop codons, out-of-frame junctions, or ambiguous translated residues. A V3J clonotype was defined by an identical inferred V gene, J gene, and CDR3 amino acid sequence. To compute the percentage overlap between repertoires, the number of shared unique clonotypes was divided by the size of the smaller repertoire. Richness of each repertoire was evaluated using RTK rarefaction, the Chao1 estimator, and Recon v2.1 estimates of unobserved clonotypes. OLGA was used to compute generation probabilities for all TCRbeta clonotypes that the gDNA method yielded from a handful of donors. As stored in TCRdb, this immuneACCESS dataset retains in-frame rearrangements with V and J assigned. A fraction of the clones does not appear; measured against another copy, unresolved V genes explain less than half of the discrepancy, and the remainder lacks a known reason. The DNA gave D and trimming, while V, J and clone size come from that table. This sample lists about 2.1 million clones; approximately 92% were detected once. The ten largest clones add up to 1.5% to 2% of the sample.

CD8 naive samples were CD45RO-negative cells positively selected for CCR7, giving a CD45RA+CCR7+ population that excluded TemRA cells. The donors were healthy, HIV-negative adults who had no recently reported acute infections or vaccinations. Every donor was a Caucasian adult residing in Nashville, Tennessee, USA. After blood collection by leukapheresis, PBMCs were isolated using Ficoll-Histopaque density gradient centrifugation and then cryopreserved in the vapor phase of liquid nitrogen. Analytical flow cytometry was used to check the purity and quantity of each magnetically sorted T cell population. Each sorted fraction had its genomic DNA isolated and then quantified by UV absorbance on a Nanodrop 2000c. Taken from the germline V gene, the CDR1 and CDR2 loops are MGHDK and SYGVNS. The CDR3 numbers 16 residues from cysteine through phenylalanine. The retained sequence is limited to the CDR3, 48 bases, with the frame set at the first base. V lost 0 bases and J lost 2 bases; the stretch between them is 14 bases long.

The sample belongs to a study of shared clonotypes between healthy human individuals (dated by TCRdb to the early 2020s). Turning to the overall study: The cohort comprised a couple of women and a few men aged 18 to 49 years. For each donor, CD4 naive and CD4 memory were each given three plates, CD8 naive was given two plates, and CD8 memory was given one plate. To estimate repertoire size and how much clonotypes are shared between individuals, the study performed deep sequencing of blood TCR repertoires from 4 to 6 healthy adults. To increase sequencing depth and limit assay-specific biases, different laboratories used diverse techniques to prepare libraries and sequence TCR repertoires. Leukapheresis yielded between about 0.9 and 9.5 billion PBMCs per donor.

On the study overall, not on this receptor specifically: Clonotypes shared by all four sorted-subset donors showed higher generation probabilities than non-shared clonotypes. Incomplete sequencing was indicated by rarefaction of sorted-subset datasets, despite the large sequencing depth. Based on pairwise subsampling, the degree of clonotype sharing among donors was expected to be affected by sequencing depth. Sampling was limited to blood, and TCR repertoires in tissue likely differ from TCR repertoires in blood. Because the study included only a small number of donors, the genetic and exposure-history diversity represented was limited. Larger estimated clonotype richness was generally found for naive subsets than for memory subsets. Across several donors, roughly 5.4% of naive CD4, approximately 3.5% of naive CD8, 2.3% of memory CD4, and roughly 0.4% of memory CD8 clonotypes were shared.

In this chain, TRBV25-1 is recombined with TRBJ2-7; no confident D gene assignment can be made. This clonotype was obtained from a man younger than 30 in good health. Some clones in this sample may be carry-over from other donors' samples. What was sequenced was naive CD8+ T cells from PBMCs. The sample's cell subset or site label is to be understood as: CD45RA+CCR7+. The CDR3 in this case is CASSEYLLWLTYEQYF. DNA sequence: TGTGCCAGCAGTGAATATCTCCTTTGGTTGACCTACGAGCAGTACTTC.